One and the same sample provided the 28 T cell receptor beta chains below, sequenced in a study of OX40 agonist ivuxolimab in advanced cancers. The method was immunoSEQ multiplex PCR; TCRdb's version includes in-frame clones alone and lacks a portion of them. The sample has 23,000 or so clones; about 87% are singletons. This specimen consisted of CD4+ or CD8+ T cells sorted from blood, obtained in a trial of the OX40 agonist ivuxolimab. These receptors were obtained from an adult with an advanced solid tumor such as melanoma, head and neck, liver or kidney cancer.

This clone was seen only once. The chain links TRBV7-2 to TRBJ2-2; D is ambiguous. V shed 3 bases and J shed 0 bases, with 11 bases lying between them. Germline lookup yields CDR1 SGHTA and CDR2 FQGNSA. This CDR3 has 16 residues. The CDR3 nucleotides are TGTGCCAGCAGCTTCGAGCGTGCCGCGAACACCGGGGAGCTGTTTTTT. This encodes CASSFERAANTGELFF.

The chain uses TRBV2 and TRBJ2-7, with TRBD2 matching 11 bases. Germline V CDR1 and CDR2: SNHLY, FYNNEI. The CDR3 loop spans 20 amino acids. Trimming cost V 1 base and J 2 bases; bases outside gene matches: 16. The CDR3 is CASSEGALGASGRSAYEQYF. The DNA for the CDR3 is TGTGCCAGCAGTGAAGGGGCCCTAGGGGCTAGCGGGAGGTCCGCCTACGAGCAGTACTTC.

This clone came up once. The V and J genes are TRBV6-1 and TRBJ1-1; 7 bases line up with TRBD1. Germline V gives CDR1 MNHNS, CDR2 SASEGT. V lost 3 bases, J lost 1 base, and 5 bases stayed unmatched. The CDR3 sequence is 15 residues long. The CDR3 nucleotides read TGTGCCAGCAGTGAGGGACAGATAAAGAACACTGAAGCTTTCTTT. Protein product: CASSEGQIKNTEAFF.

The gene calls are TRBV7-2 and TRBJ1-5; D is perhaps TRBD1 (6 bases). The germline V gene has CDR1 SGHTA and CDR2 FQGNSA. V was shortened by 1 base and J by 3 bases, with 10 bases between the two germline ends. The CDR3 totals 15 residues. The CDR3 DNA sequence: TGTGCCAGCAGCTTAGGAGGGGGGACCAATCAGCCCCAGCATTTT. This encodes CASSLGGGTNQPQHF. Full variable domain (missing parts from reference TRBV7-2 and TRBJ1-5): GAGVSQSPSNKVTEKGKDVELRCDPISGHTALYWYRQSLGQGLEFLIYFQGNSAPDKSGLPSDRFSAERTGGSVSTLTIQRTQQEDSAVYLCASSLGGGTNQPQHFGDGTRLSIL.

The V gene is TRBV6-1, the J gene TRBJ1-4; 8 bases align to TRBD1. The junction had 4 bases not matched to a gene; V was cut back by 0 bases and J by 4 bases. This CDR3 region has 16 residues. Germline assignment: CDR1 MNHNS and CDR2 SASEGT. As DNA, the CDR3 is TGTGCCAGCAGTGAAGCCCACGGACAGGGTAATGAAAAACTGTTTTTT. Encoded protein: CASSEAHGQGNEKLFF.

This chain uses TRBV28 with TRBJ1-1; 7 positions agree with TRBD1. V was pared by 7 bases and J by 4 bases, with 3 bases of the junction left unmatched. Germline loops: CDR1 MDHEN, CDR2 SYDVKM. This CDR3 spans 12 amino acids. The CDR3, as DNA: TGTGCCAGCAAAGGACAGGTCACTGAAGCTTTCTTT. Protein: CASKGQVTEAFF. Using reference TRBV28 and TRBJ1-1 for the parts outside the CDR3, the full variable domain is DVKVTQSSRYLVKRTGEKVFLECVQDMDHENMFWYRQDPGLGLRLIYFSYDVKMKEKGDIPEGYSVSREKKERFSLILESASTNQTSMYLCASKGQVTEAFFGQGTRLTVV.

CDR3 sequence reads: CASSVAASGGSTDTQYF. The DNA for the CDR3 is TGTGCCAGCAGCGTAGCGGCTAGCGGGGGGAGCACAGATACGCAGTATTTT. The chain carries TRBV9 and TRBJ2-3; 11 nucleotides line up with TRBD2. The CDR3 runs to 17 residues. Germline lookup yields CDR1 SGDLS and CDR2 YYNGEE. The V gene end was trimmed by 0 bases and the J gene end by 0 bases; junction bases not matched to a gene: 3. Supplemented by reference TRBV9 and TRBJ2-3, the full variable domain reads DSGVTQTPKHLITATGQRVTLRCSPRSGDLSVYWYQQSLDQGLQFLIQYYNGEERAKGNILERFSAQQFPDLHSELNLSSLELGDSALYFCASSVAASGGSTDTQYFGPGTRLTVL.

CDR3 sequence (DNA): TGTGCCAGCGCCTTAGGGGGTTCGCCCAAAAACATTCAGTACTTC. Amino acid sequence: CASALGGSPKNIQYF. This chain links TRBV28 with TRBJ2-4, with a weak D call TRBD1 (6 bases). The CDR3 has 15 amino acids. Deletions cut 8 bases from V and 2 bases from J, with 16 bases between. Germline V CDR1 and CDR2: MDHEN, SYDVKM.

This chain uses TRBV30 with TRBJ1-1; D is possibly TRBD1 (5 bases). Trimming removed 1 base at V and 5 bases at J, with 5 bases between. Germline V lookup: CDR1 GTSNPN, CDR2 SVGIG (reference sequence). The CDR3 has 11 amino acids. The CDR3 nucleotides read TGTGCCTGGAGTGACAGGACTGAAGCTTTCTTT. It specifies CAWSDRTEAFF.

The gene calls are TRBV7-2 and TRBJ2-1; perhaps TRBD2 as D (5 bases). V gave up 1 base and J gave up 7 bases, with 8 bases separating them. The CDR3 contains 13 residues. CDR1 is SGHTA and CDR2 is FQGNSA in the germline V gene. The CDR3 spells CASSLGRLNEQFF. CDR3 nucleotides: TGTGCCAGCAGCTTAGGGAGGTTAAATGAGCAGTTCTTC.

This clone showed up just once. J is TRBJ1-5 and V is TRBV19, with a tentative D call TRBD1 (6 bases). CDR1 and CDR2 (germline): LNHDA, SQIVND (reference sequence). V dropped 6 bases and J dropped 3 bases, with 12 bases sitting between them. The CDR3 is made up of 14 amino acids. The CDR3 DNA sequence: TGTGCCAGTAGCCAACAGGGCTTCAATCAGCCCCAGCATTTT. This sequence encodes CASSQQGFNQPQHF.

The CDR3 sequence is CAWSVPSGGWNEKLFF. Written as DNA, the CDR3 is TGTGCCTGGAGTGTTCCCTCGGGCGGCTGGAATGAAAAACTGTTTTTT. The chain combines TRBV30 with TRBJ1-4; no reliable D call. V lost 0 bases and J lost 5, with 16 bases in between. From germline, CDR1 is GTSNPN and CDR2 SVGIG (reference sequence). The CDR3 runs to 16 residues.

The V and J genes are TRBV5-1 and TRBJ2-1, with TRBD1 matching over 7 bases. J gave up 9 bases and V 4 bases, and 10 bases lay outside the gene matches. This CDR3 has 14 residues. Germline CDR1 SGHRS, CDR2 YFSETQ. The CDR3 loop is CASSPVTGAGEQFF. The CDR3 DNA follows: TGCGCCAGCAGCCCTGTTACAGGGGCCGGTGAGCAGTTCTTC.

This chain links TRBV6-1 with TRBJ1-1; 9 bases are a match to TRBD1. CDR1 MNHNS and CDR2 SASEGT come from the germline V gene. Trimming at V came to 6 bases and at J to 5 bases, leaving 7 bases not matched to a gene. There are 14 residues in the CDR3. The CDR3 region is CASRGPGQGTEAFF. CDR3 nucleotides: TGTGCCAGCAGGGGACCGGGACAGGGAACTGAAGCTTTCTTT.

This clone is a singleton in its sample. The J gene is TRBJ2-1, the V gene TRBV7-6; TRBD1 or TRBD2 may be the D gene (5 bases each). V was shortened by 5 bases and J by 0 bases, with 11 bases between the two germline ends. CDR3 length: 15 amino acids. Germline lookup yields CDR1 SGHVS and CDR2 FNYEAQ. The CDR3 region is CASSTWDLSYNEQFF. Here the CDR3 DNA reads TGTGCCAGCAGCACATGGGACCTCTCCTACAATGAGCAGTTCTTC.

V gene TRBV5-1 combines with J gene TRBJ2-1; TRBD2 matches at 8 bases. Germline CDR1 and CDR2: SGHRS and YFSETQ. This CDR3 comprises 17 residues. Trimming took 3 bases from V and 2 from J; bases not matched to a gene: 10. The CDR3 nucleotides are TGCGCCAGCAGCTCAGAGGGGCGGGAGGATCCCTACAATGAGCAGTTCTTC. This codes for CASSSEGREDPYNEQFF.

The chain links TRBV7-2 to TRBJ2-7, with 8 bases fitting TRBD1. The CDR3 totals 15 residues. Germline CDR1 is SGHTA and CDR2 is FQGNSA. The V gene end was trimmed by 1 base and the J gene end by 6 bases; junction bases not matched to a gene: 8. CDR3 region: CASSLDGTGPREQYF. For the CDR3, the DNA is TGTGCCAGCAGCTTAGACGGGACAGGACCCCGCGAGCAGTACTTC.

This clone was found once. The J gene is TRBJ2-3, the V gene TRBV30; 7 bases map to TRBD2. Germline CDR1 reads GTSNPN; CDR2 reads SVGIG (reference sequence). CDR3 length equals 16 residues. V lost 1 base, J lost 6 bases, and 13 bases stayed unmatched. The CDR3 reads CAWSAPSGAVVDTQYF. CDR3 in DNA: TGTGCCTGGAGTGCCCCCAGCGGGGCCGTGGTGGATACGCAGTATTTT.

The chain couples TRBV7-9 to TRBJ1-1, with 7 bases fitting TRBD1. Germline CDR1 SEHNR, CDR2 FQNEAQ (reference sequence). V was pared by 1 base and J by 8 bases, with 10 bases of the junction left unmatched. The CDR3 is 15 amino acids. CDR3 sequence reads: CASSLGENRGLEAFF. The CDR3 DNA reads TGTGCCAGCAGCTTAGGTGAGAACAGGGGCCTCGAAGCTTTCTTT.

This clone was recorded once. V and J are TRBV9 and TRBJ1-3; TRBD1 aligns across 7 bases. This CDR3 contains 15 residues. Germline lookup yields CDR1 SGDLS and CDR2 YYNGEE. Unmatched junction bases numbered 7, after V lost 3 bases and J lost 4 bases. The chain's CDR3 is CASSARQGRGNTIYF. The CDR3 region has the DNA TGTGCCAGCAGCGCACGACAGGGACGGGGAAACACCATATATTTT.

The genes are TRBV7-2 and TRBJ2-1, with D possibly TRBD2 on 5 matching bases. Germline loops: CDR1 SGHTA, CDR2 FQGNSA. The V gene lost 4 bases and the J gene lost 7 bases, with 17 bases spanning the gap. This CDR3 is built from 15 residues. The CDR3 DNA follows: TGTGCCAGCAGCTCTCAGCGGAGTCCTGGGAATGAGCAGTTCTTC. Encoded protein: CASSSQRSPGNEQFF.

The chain couples TRBV27 to TRBJ1-1; 12 nucleotides agree with TRBD1. Per the germline V gene, CDR1 is MNHEY and CDR2 is SMNVEV (reference sequence). The CDR3 has 15 amino acids. V shed 6 bases, J shed 6 bases, and the junction held 8 bases outside the gene matches. DNA of the CDR3: TGTGCCAGCAGCTTGAGCGGGACAGGGGGCTCTGAAGCTTTCTTT. This encodes CASSLSGTGGSEAFF.

The chain links TRBV6-5 to TRBJ1-1; D gene unclear. Germline values: CDR1 MNHEY, CDR2 SVGAGI. V was trimmed by 3 bases and J by 0 bases, leaving 14 bases between them. The CDR3 consists of 16 residues. The CDR3 here is CASSYMPLFMNTEAFF. DNA of the CDR3: TGTGCCAGCAGTTATATGCCACTTTTCATGAACACTGAAGCTTTCTTT.

The chain combines TRBV11-2 with TRBJ2-1, with 11 bases aligning to TRBD2. The trim removed 2 bases at V and 6 bases at J, leaving 9 bases unmatched. The CDR3 extends over 17 amino acids. Germline V gene lookup returns CDR1 SGHAT and CDR2 FQNNGV. In nucleotides, the CDR3 is TGTGCCAGCAGCTTAATGTCTGGGCTAGCGGGAGGCAATGAGCAGTTCTTC. As protein: CASSLMSGLAGGNEQFF.

This chain joins TRBV14 and TRBJ1-6, with a tentative D call TRBD1 (6 bases). The CDR3 is 16 amino acids. CDR1 and CDR2 from the germline V gene are SGHDN and FVKESK. Trimming cost V 4 bases and J 3 bases, with 13 bases left between them. Written as DNA, the CDR3 is TGTGCCAGCAGCCTTTTTGGGACAAGCTATAATTCACCCCTCCACTTT. This gives the protein CASSLFGTSYNSPLHF.

The rearrangement uses TRBV6-5 and TRBJ1-3; unclear D gene. CDR3 length: 15 residues. CDR1 and CDR2 from the germline V gene are MNHEY and SVGAGI. V shed 0 bases and J shed 1 base, with 7 bases lying between them. In DNA form, the CDR3 reads TGTGCCAGCAGTTACTCGATTGGATCTGGAAACACCATATATTTT. Its protein is CASSYSIGSGNTIYF.

This chain uses TRBV18 with TRBJ2-6; TRBD1 is a possible D gene (5 bases). Per the germline V gene, CDR1 is KGHSH and CDR2 is LQKENI. Trimming cost V 2 bases and J 1 base, with 15 bases left between them. There are 18 residues in the CDR3. CDR3: CASSPRQILLSGANVLTF. CDR3 coding DNA: TGTGCCAGCTCACCAAGACAGATCCTATTATCTGGGGCCAACGTCCTGACTTTC. Full variable domain (remainder filled in from reference TRBV18 and TRBJ2-6): NAGVMQNPRHLVRRRGQEARLRCSPMKGHSHVYWYRQLPEEGLKFMVYLQKENIIDESGMPKERFSAEFPKEGPSILRIQQVVRGDSAAYFCASSPRQILLSGANVLTFGAGSRLTVL.

This clone was recorded once. The V and J genes are TRBV5-1 and TRBJ1-5; D unclear. Trimming took 1 base from V and 3 from J, leaving 11 bases between them. The CDR3 spans 15 residues. The germline gives CDR1 SGHRS, CDR2 YFSETQ. CDR3 DNA: TGCGCCAGCAGCTTGAGCGGCGCAAACAATCAGCCCCAGCATTTT. Translation gives CASSLSGANNQPQHF.